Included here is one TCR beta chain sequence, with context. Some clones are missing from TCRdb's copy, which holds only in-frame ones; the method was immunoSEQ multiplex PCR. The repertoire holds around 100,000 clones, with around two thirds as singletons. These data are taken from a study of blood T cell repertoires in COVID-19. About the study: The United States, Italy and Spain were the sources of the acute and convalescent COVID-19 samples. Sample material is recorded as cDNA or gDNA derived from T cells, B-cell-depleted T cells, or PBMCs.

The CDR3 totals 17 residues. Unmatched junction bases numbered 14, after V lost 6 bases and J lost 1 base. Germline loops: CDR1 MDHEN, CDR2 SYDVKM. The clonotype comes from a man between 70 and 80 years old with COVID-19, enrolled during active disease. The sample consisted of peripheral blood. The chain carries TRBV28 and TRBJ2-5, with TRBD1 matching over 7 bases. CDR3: CASRSRRQGASQETQYF. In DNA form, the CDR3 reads TGTGCCAGCAGGTCCCGTCGACAGGGAGCCTCCCAAGAGACCCAGTACTTC.